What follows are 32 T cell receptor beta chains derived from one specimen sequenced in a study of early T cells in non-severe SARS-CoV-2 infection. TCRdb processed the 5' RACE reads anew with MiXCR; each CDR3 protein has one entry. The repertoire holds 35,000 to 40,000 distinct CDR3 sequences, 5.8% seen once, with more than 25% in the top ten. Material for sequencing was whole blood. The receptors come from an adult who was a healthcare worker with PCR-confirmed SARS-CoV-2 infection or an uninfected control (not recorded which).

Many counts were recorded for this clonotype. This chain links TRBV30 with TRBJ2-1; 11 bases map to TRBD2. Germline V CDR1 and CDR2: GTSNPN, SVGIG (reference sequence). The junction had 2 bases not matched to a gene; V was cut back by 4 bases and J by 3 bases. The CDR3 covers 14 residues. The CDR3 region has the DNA TGTGCCTGGACTAGCGGGGGGTTCTACAATGAGCAGTTCTTC. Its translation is CAWTSGGFYNEQFF.

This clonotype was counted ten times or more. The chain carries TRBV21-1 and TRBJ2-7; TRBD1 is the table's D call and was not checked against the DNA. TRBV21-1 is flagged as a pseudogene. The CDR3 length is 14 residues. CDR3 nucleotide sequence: TGTGCCAGCAGATCCGGACAGGGGTCCTACGAGCAGTACTTC. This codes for CASRSGQGSYEQYF.

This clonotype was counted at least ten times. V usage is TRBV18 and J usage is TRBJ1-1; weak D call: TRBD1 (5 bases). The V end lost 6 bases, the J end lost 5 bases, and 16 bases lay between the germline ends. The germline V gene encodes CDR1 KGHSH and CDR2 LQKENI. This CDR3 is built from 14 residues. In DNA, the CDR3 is TGTGCCAGCTCTCGAGCAGGGCGGGGGACTGAAGCTTTCTTT. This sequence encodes CASSRAGRGTEAFF. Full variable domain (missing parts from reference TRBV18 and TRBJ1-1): NAGVMQNPRHLVRRRGQEARLRCSPMKGHSHVYWYRQLPEEGLKFMVYLQKENIIDESGMPKERFSAEFPKEGPSILRIQQVVRGDSAAYFCASSRAGRGTEAFFGQGTRLTVV.

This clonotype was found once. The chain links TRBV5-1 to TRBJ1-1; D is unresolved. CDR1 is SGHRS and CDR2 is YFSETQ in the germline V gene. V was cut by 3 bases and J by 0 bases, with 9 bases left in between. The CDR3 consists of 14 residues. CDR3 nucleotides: TGCGCCAGCAGCTACCCGCAAGTGAACACTGAAGCTTTCTTT. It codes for CASSYPQVNTEAFF.

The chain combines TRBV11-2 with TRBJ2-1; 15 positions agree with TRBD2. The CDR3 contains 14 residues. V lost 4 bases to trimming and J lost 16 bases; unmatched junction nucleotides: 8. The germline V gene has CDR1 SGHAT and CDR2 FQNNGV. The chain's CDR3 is CASSSGLAGGAKFF. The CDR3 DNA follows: TGTGCCAGCAGCTCCGGACTAGCGGGGGGGGCTAAATTCTTC.

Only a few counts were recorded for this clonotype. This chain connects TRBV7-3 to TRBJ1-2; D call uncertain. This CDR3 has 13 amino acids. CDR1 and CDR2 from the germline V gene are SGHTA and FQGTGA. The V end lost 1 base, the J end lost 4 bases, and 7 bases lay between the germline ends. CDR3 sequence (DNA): TGTGCCAGCAGCTTAATGGGTTTCTATGGCTACACCTTC. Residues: CASSLMGFYGYTF. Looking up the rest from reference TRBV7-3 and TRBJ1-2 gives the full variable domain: GAGVSQTPSNKVTEKGKYVELRCDPISGHTALYWYRQSLGQGPEFLIYFQGTGAADDSGLPNDRFFAVRPEGSVSTLKIQRTERGDSAVYLCASSLMGFYGYTFGSGTRLTVV.

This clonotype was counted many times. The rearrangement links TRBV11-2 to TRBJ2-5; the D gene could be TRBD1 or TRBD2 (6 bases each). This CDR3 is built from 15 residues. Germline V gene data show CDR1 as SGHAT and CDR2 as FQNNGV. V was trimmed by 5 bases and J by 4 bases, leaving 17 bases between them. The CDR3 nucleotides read TGTGCCAGCAGCCCTGACGGTAGGGGGGCAGAGACCCAGTACTTC. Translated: CASSPDGRGAETQYF.

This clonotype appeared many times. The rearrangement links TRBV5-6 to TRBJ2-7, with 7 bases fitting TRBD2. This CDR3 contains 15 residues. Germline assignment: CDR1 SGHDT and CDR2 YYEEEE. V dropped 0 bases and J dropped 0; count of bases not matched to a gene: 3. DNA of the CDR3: TGTGCCAGCAGCTTGGCCGGCGGGAGCTCCTACGAGCAGTACTTC. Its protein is CASSLAGGSSYEQYF.

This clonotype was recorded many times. As DNA, the CDR3 is TGTGCCAGCAGGGGACAGGGTAACACCGGGGAGCTGTTTTTT. This codes for CASRGQGNTGELFF. The chain is built from TRBV6-1 and TRBJ2-2; 9 bases fit TRBD1. The CDR3 totals 14 residues. Unmatched junction bases numbered 1, after V lost 6 bases and J lost 2 bases. Per germline, CDR1 MNHNS and CDR2 SASEGT.

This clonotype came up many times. The CDR3 DNA reads TGTGCCAGCTCACCCGGACGGAGCTCTGGAAACACCATATATTTT. Translated: CASSPGRSSGNTIYF. The chain recombines TRBV18 with TRBJ1-3; D is unresolved. The CDR3 length is 15 residues. The germline gives CDR1 KGHSH, CDR2 LQKENI. Deletions cut 3 bases from V and 0 bases from J, with 9 bases between. The full variable domain, completed using reference TRBV18 and TRBJ1-3, is NAGVMQNPRHLVRRRGQEARLRCSPMKGHSHVYWYRQLPEEGLKFMVYLQKENIIDESGMPKERFSAEFPKEGPSILRIQQVVRGDSAAYFCASSPGRSSGNTIYFGEGSWLTVV.

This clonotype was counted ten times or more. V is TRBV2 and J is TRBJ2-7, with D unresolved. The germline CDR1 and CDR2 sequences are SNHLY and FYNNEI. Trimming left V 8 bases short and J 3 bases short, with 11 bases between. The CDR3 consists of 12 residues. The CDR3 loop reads CASRTDLYEQYF. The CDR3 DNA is TGTGCCAGCCGGACGGACCTCTACGAGCAGTACTTC.

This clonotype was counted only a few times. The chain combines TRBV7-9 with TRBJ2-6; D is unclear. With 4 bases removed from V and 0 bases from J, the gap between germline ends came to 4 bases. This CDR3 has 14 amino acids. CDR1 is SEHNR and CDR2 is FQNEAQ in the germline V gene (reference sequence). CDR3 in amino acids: CASSSTSGANVLTF. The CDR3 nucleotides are TGTGCCAGCAGCTCGACCTCTGGGGCCAACGTCCTGACTTTC.

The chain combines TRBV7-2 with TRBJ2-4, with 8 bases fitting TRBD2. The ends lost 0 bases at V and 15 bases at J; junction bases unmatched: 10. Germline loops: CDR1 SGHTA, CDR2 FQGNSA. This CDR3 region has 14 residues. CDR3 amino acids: CASSLALAGTFLYF. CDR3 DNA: TGTGCCAGCAGCTTAGCCCTAGCGGGCACCTTTCTGTACTTC.

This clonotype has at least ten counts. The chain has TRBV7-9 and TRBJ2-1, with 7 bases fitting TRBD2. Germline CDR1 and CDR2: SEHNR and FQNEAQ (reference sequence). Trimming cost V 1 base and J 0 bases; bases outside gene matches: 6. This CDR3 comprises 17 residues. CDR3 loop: CASSLVMGGSSYNEQFF. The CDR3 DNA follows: TGTGCCAGCAGCTTAGTTATGGGCGGGAGCTCCTACAATGAGCAGTTCTTC.

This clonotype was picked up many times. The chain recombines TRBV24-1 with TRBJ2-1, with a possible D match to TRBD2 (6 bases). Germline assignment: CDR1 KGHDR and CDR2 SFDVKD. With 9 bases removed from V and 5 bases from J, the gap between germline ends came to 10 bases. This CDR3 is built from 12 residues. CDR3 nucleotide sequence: TGTGCCACCGGGGACTGGAACAATGAGCAGTTCTTC. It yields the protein CATGDWNNEQFF.

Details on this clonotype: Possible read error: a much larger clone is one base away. DNA for the CDR3: TGTGCCGGCAGCTTATCCCACACAGATACGCAGTATTTT. Residues: CAGSLSHTDTQYF. The rearrangement uses TRBV7-6 and TRBJ2-3; D not certain. Germline CDR1 reads SGHVS; CDR2 reads FNYEAQ. The CDR3 is 13 amino acids.

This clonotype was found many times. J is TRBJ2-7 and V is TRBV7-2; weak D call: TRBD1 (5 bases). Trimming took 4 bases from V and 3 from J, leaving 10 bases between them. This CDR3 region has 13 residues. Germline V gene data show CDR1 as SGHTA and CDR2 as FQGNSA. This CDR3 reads CASSWGSGYEQYF. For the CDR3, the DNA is TGTGCCAGCAGCTGGGGCTCGGGCTACGAGCAGTACTTC.

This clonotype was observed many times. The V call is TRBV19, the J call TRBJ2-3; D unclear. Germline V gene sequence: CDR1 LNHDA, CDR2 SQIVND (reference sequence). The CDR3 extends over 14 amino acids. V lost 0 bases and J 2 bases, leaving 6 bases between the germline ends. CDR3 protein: CASSIDDVTDTQYF. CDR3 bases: TGTGCCAGTAGTATAGACGATGTCACAGATACGCAGTATTTT.

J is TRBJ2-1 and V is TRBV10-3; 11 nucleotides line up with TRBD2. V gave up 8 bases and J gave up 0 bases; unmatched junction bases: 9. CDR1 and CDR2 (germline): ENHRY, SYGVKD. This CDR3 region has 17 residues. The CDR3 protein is CAIGGTSGYSSYNEQFF. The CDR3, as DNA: TGTGCCATCGGCGGGACTAGCGGCTATAGCTCCTACAATGAGCAGTTCTTC.

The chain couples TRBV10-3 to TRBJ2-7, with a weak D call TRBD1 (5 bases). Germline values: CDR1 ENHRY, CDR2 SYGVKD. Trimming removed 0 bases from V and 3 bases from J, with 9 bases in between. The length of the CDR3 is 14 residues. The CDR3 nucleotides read TGTGCCATCAGTGAGTCGGGGCAGAGCTACGAGCAGTACTTC. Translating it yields CAISESGQSYEQYF.

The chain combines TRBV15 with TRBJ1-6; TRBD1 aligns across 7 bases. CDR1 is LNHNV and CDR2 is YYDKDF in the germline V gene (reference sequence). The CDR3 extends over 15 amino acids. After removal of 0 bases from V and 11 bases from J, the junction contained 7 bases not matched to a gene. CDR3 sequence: CATSRDRQGGTPLHF. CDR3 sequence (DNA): TGTGCCACCAGCAGAGATCGGCAGGGGGGCACACCCCTCCACTTT.

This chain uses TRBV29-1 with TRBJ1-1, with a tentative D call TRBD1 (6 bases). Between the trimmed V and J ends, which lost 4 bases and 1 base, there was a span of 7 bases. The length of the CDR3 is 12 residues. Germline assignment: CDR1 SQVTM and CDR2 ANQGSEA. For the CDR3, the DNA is TGCAGCGTTGCCAGGGGGAACACTGAAGCTTTCTTT. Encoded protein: CSVARGNTEAFF. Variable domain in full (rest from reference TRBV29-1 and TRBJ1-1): SAVISQKPSRDICQRGTSLTIQCQVDSQVTMMFWYRQQPGQSLTLIATANQGSEATYESGFVIDKFPISRPNLTFSTLTVSNMSPEDSSIYLCSVARGNTEAFFGQGTRLTVV.

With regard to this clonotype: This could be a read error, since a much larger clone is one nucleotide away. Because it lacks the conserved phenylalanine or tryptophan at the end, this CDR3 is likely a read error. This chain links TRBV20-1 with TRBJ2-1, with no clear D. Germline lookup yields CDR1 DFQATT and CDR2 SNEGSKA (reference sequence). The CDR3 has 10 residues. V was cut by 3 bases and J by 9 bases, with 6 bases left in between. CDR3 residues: CSASPAEQFL. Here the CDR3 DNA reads TGCAGTGCTAGTCCTGCTGAGCAGTTCCTC.

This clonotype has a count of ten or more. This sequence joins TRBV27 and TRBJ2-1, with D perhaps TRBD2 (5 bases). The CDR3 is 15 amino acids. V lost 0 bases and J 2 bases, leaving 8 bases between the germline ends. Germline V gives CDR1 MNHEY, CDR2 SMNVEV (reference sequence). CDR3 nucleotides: TGTGCCAGCAGTTTATCAGCTAGCACCTACAATGAGCAGTTCTTC. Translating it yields CASSLSASTYNEQFF.

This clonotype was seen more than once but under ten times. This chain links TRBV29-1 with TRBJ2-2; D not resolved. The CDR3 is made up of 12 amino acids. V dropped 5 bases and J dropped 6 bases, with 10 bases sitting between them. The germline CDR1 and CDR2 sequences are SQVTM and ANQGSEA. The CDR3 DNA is TGCAGCGTTACCCGCGATGCCGGGGAGCTGTTTTTT. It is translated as CSVTRDAGELFF.

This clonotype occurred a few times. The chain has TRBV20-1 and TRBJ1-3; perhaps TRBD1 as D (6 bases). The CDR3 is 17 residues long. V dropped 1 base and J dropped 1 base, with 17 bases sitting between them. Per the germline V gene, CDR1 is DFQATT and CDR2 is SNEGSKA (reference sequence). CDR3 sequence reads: CSARGGGRIKSGNTIYF. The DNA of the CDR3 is TGCAGTGCTAGAGGGGGGGGCCGAATTAAATCTGGAAACACCATATATTTT.

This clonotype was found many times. The chain's CDR3 is CASSLRTTGTSGAYEQYF. Written as DNA, the CDR3 is TGTGCCAGCAGCTTAAGGACAACCGGGACTAGCGGAGCCTACGAGCAGTACTTC. The genes are TRBV7-9 and TRBJ2-7; 11 positions match TRBD2. CDR1 SEHNR and CDR2 FQNEAQ come from the germline V gene (reference sequence). V lost 2 bases, J lost 2 bases, and 11 bases stayed unmatched. CDR3 length: 18 residues.

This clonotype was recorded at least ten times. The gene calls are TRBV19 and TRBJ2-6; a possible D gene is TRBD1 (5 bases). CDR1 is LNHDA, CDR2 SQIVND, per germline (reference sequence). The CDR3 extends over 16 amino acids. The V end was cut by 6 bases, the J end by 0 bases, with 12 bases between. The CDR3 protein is CASRGRASSGANVLTF. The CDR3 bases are TGTGCCAGTAGGGGCAGGGCTAGCTCTGGGGCCAACGTCCTGACTTTC.

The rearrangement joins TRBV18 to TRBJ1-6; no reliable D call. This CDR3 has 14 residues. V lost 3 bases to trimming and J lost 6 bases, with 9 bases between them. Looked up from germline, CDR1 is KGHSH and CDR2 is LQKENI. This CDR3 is CASSPSQTNSPLHF. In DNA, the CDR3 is TGTGCCAGCTCACCTTCGCAGACTAATTCACCCCTCCACTTT.

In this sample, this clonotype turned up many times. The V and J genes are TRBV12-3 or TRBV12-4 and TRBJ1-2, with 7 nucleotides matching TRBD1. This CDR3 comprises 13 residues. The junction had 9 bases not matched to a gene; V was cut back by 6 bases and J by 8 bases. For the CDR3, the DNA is TGTGCCAGCAGCCCAACGCCGGGACAGGGCTACACCTTC. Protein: CASSPTPGQGYTF.

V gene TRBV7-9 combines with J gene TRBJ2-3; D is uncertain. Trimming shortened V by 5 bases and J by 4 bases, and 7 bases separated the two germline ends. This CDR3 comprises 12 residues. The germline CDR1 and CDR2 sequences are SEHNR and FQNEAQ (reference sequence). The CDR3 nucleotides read TGTGCCAGCAGCCGTCAACCAGATACGCAGTATTTT. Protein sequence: CASSRQPDTQYF.

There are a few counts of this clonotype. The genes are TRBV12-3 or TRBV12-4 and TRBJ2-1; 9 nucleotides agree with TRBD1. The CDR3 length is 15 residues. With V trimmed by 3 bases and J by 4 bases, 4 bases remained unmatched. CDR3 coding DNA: TGTGCCAGCAGTTTGACGGGACAGGGTTACAATGAGCAGTTCTTC. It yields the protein CASSLTGQGYNEQFF.